These 25 T cell receptor beta chains came from one sample sequenced in a study of cytomegalovirus exposure and HLA in healthy donors. Primers for the PCR totalled 60 Vbeta and 13 Jbeta. Profiled with immunoSEQ multiplex PCR; TCRdb holds only in-frame clones, not every one. The sample holds about 120,000 clones, roughly 9% seen once. Sequencing was done on a sample of PBMCs. Receptors originate from a woman aged 35 to 49 in good health and CMV-seropositive.

This clone came up a few times. The chain couples TRBV5-1 to TRBJ1-6, with D tentatively TRBD1 (5 bases). This CDR3 contains 18 residues. Per germline, CDR1 SGHRS and CDR2 YFSETQ. Trimming took 0 bases from V and 0 from J, leaving 13 bases between them. The CDR3 loop is CASSLGVRVPSYNSPLHF. The CDR3 region has the DNA TGCGCCAGCAGCTTGGGCGTCAGGGTTCCCTCCTATAATTCACCCCTCCACTTT.

This clone was recorded a few times. The rearrangement uses TRBV9 and TRBJ2-7; TRBD2 aligns across 7 bases. This CDR3 region has 14 residues. Trimming at V came to 4 bases and at J to 2 bases, leaving 6 bases not matched to a gene. CDR1 and CDR2 (germline): SGDLS, YYNGEE. DNA for the CDR3: TGTGCCAGCAGCATGGGGACTACCCCCTACGAGCAGTACTTC. Protein product: CASSMGTTPYEQYF. Combining the CDR3 with reference TRBV9 and TRBJ2-7 gives the whole variable domain DSGVTQTPKHLITATGQRVTLRCSPRSGDLSVYWYQQSLDQGLQFLIQYYNGEERAKGNILERFSAQQFPDLHSELNLSSLELGDSALYFCASSMGTTPYEQYFGPGTRLTVT.

V usage is TRBV30 and J usage is TRBJ2-2; no definite D call. With 0 bases removed from V and 5 bases from J, the gap between germline ends came to 13 bases. Germline V gene lookup returns CDR1 GTSNPN and CDR2 SVGIG (reference sequence). This CDR3 region has 15 residues. The CDR3 DNA follows: TGTGCCTGGAGTGTATTCACCCCGGGTACCGGGGAGCTGTTTTTT. It codes for CAWSVFTPGTGELFF.

This clone turned up a few times. CDR3 residues: CAWSTTGGYNSPLHF. As DNA, the CDR3 is TGTGCCTGGAGCACCACAGGGGGTTATAATTCACCCCTCCACTTT. The chain links TRBV30 to TRBJ1-6; the match to TRBD1 covers 8 bases. Germline lookup yields CDR1 GTSNPN and CDR2 SVGIG (reference sequence). V lost 3 bases, J lost 4 bases, and 5 bases stayed unmatched. The CDR3 sequence is 15 residues long. The full variable domain, completed using reference TRBV30 and TRBJ1-6, is SQTIHQWPATLVQPVGSPLSLECTVEGTSNPNLYWYRQAAGRGLQLLFYSVGIGQISSEVPQNLSASRPQDRQFILSSKKLLLSDSGFYLCAWSTTGGYNSPLHFGNGTRLTVT.

This clone has a handful of counts. The chain couples TRBV28 to TRBJ1-5; 8 bases map to TRBD1. Trimming took 7 bases from V and 2 from J; bases not matched to a gene: 13. Per germline, CDR1 MDHEN and CDR2 SYDVKM. The CDR3 is 17 amino acids. CDR3 nucleotide sequence: TGTGCCAGCAAGAACAGGGGGGTTCGAAGGGGCAATCAGCCCCAGCATTTT. Residues: CASKNRGVRRGNQPQHF. Looking up the rest from reference TRBV28 and TRBJ1-5 gives the full variable domain: DVKVTQSSRYLVKRTGEKVFLECVQDMDHENMFWYRQDPGLGLRLIYFSYDVKMKEKGDIPEGYSVSREKKERFSLILESASTNQTSMYLCASKNRGVRRGNQPQHFGDGTRLSIL.

The chain is built from TRBV19 and TRBJ1-3; a possible D gene is TRBD1 (5 bases). CDR3 size: 15 residues. Between the trimmed V and J ends, which lost 9 bases and 3 bases, there was a span of 18 bases. Germline CDR1 is LNHDA and CDR2 is SQIVND (reference sequence). CDR3 amino acids: CASHSAGVDGNTIYF. As DNA, the CDR3 is TGTGCCAGCCACTCCGCGGGGGTCGATGGAAACACCATATATTTT.

The sample holds a few counts of this clone. This chain connects TRBV6-1 to TRBJ2-7; TRBD1 is a possible D gene (6 bases). V was cut by 8 bases and J by 2 bases, with 10 bases left in between. CDR3 length: 12 amino acids. The germline gives CDR1 MNHNS, CDR2 SASEGT. In nucleotides, the CDR3 is TGTGCCAGCGGGGACACCACCTACGAGCAGTACTTC. It specifies CASGDTTYEQYF.

This clone has a handful of counts. The V call is TRBV10-2, the J call TRBJ1-1; possibly TRBD1 for D (6 bases). V lost 6 bases and J 11 bases, leaving 13 bases between the germline ends. Germline V CDR1 and CDR2: WSHSY, SAAADI. This CDR3 is built from 11 residues. The CDR3 DNA is TGCGCCAGCAGAAACAGGGAGGGCGCTTTCTTT. This gives the protein CASRNREGAFF.

This clone was found a few times. This CDR3 reads CASSLGGVYEQYF. CDR3 bases: TGCGCCAGCAGCTTGGGGGGGGTCTACGAGCAGTACTTC. This chain joins TRBV5-1 and TRBJ2-7, with D maybe TRBD2 (6 bases). Germline assignment: CDR1 SGHRS and CDR2 YFSETQ. The CDR3 consists of 13 residues. V dropped 0 bases and J dropped 3 bases, with 7 bases sitting between them.

This chain connects TRBV27 to TRBJ2-3; D is ambiguous. The germline CDR1 and CDR2 sequences are MNHEY and SMNVEV (reference sequence). CDR3 length equals 13 residues. V lost 0 bases and J 2 bases, leaving 3 bases between the germline ends. CDR3 sequence (DNA): TGTGCCAGCAGTTTATCTCTCACAGATACGCAGTATTTT. This codes for CASSLSLTDTQYF.

This clone was detected only a few times. The rearrangement uses TRBV28 and TRBJ1-3, with D unclear. V was cut by 5 bases and J by 4 bases, with 15 bases left in between. Germline values: CDR1 MDHEN, CDR2 SYDVKM. The length of the CDR3 is 15 residues. Written as DNA, the CDR3 is TGTGCCAGCAGTCCCCTGTCCTTGGGCGGAAACACCATATATTTT. Its translation is CASSPLSLGGNTIYF.

The V call is TRBV11-2, the J call TRBJ1-2, with D tentatively TRBD1 (6 bases). Germline V gene data show CDR1 as SGHAT and CDR2 as FQNNGV. CDR3 size: 14 residues. Trimming cost V 2 bases and J 4 bases, with 11 bases left between them. This chain's CDR3 is CASSLIGGLYGYTF. The CDR3 DNA is TGTGCCAGCAGCTTAATAGGGGGTCTCTATGGCTACACCTTC.

This clone has more than one count but fewer than ten. This chain connects TRBV5-4 to TRBJ1-2; D call uncertain. The V and J ends lost 0 bases and 4 bases respectively, with 13 bases between them. The CDR3 consists of 15 residues. From germline, CDR1 is SGHNT and CDR2 YYREEE (reference sequence). CDR3 bases: TGTGCCAGCAGCTTGGGCCCCCGGGAATCCTATGGCTACACCTTC. Amino acids: CASSLGPRESYGYTF. Together with reference TRBV5-4 and TRBJ1-2, the CDR3 gives the full variable domain: ETGVTQSPTHLIKTRGQQVTLRCSSQSGHNTVSWYQQALGQGPQFIFQYYREEENGRGNFPPRFSGLQFPNYSSELNVNALELDDSALYLCASSLGPRESYGYTFGSGTRLTVV.

Concerning this clone: The same CDR3 can be traced to other DNA sequences in this sample. The chain joins TRBV18 to TRBJ2-7; maybe TRBD2 (6 bases). V lost 3 bases and J 4 bases, leaving 7 bases between the germline ends. Germline values: CDR1 KGHSH, CDR2 LQKENI. The CDR3 sequence is 12 residues long. The CDR3 DNA reads as TGTGCCAGCTCACCCGCGGGGTACGAGCAGTACTTC. Translating it yields CASSPAGYEQYF. Variable domain in full (rest from reference TRBV18 and TRBJ2-7): NAGVMQNPRHLVRRRGQEARLRCSPMKGHSHVYWYRQLPEEGLKFMVYLQKENIIDESGMPKERFSAEFPKEGPSILRIQQVVRGDSAAYFCASSPAGYEQYFGPGTRLTVT.

The chain is built from TRBV11-1 and TRBJ2-7, with 7 bases aligning to TRBD2. Trimming removed 5 bases from V and 2 bases from J; junction bases left unmatched: 9. The germline V gene encodes CDR1 SGHAT and CDR2 FQDESV (reference sequence). The CDR3 runs 15 residues. DNA for the CDR3: TGTGCCAGCAGCCCTACTGGCGGGGGTGCCTACGAGCAGTACTTC. It is translated as CASSPTGGGAYEQYF. The whole variable domain, filled in from reference TRBV11-1 and TRBJ2-7, reads EAEVAQSPRYKITEKSQAVAFWCDPISGHATLYWYRQILGQGPELLVQFQDESVVDDSQLPKDRFSAERLKGVDSTLKIQPAELGDSAMYLCASSPTGGGAYEQYFGPGTRLTVT.

This clone was detected only a few times. This chain joins TRBV19 and TRBJ2-7; a weak D match, TRBD2 (6 bases). CDR1 and CDR2 (germline): LNHDA, SQIVND (reference sequence). Between the trimmed V and J ends, which lost 0 bases and 0 bases, there was a span of 9 bases. This CDR3 is 15 amino acids long. CDR3 nucleotide sequence: TGTGCCAGTAGTATAGATTGGGGGGACTCCTACGAGCAGTACTTC. Encoded protein: CASSIDWGDSYEQYF.

This chain uses TRBV28 with TRBJ2-1; D possibly corresponds to TRBD1 (5 bases). The CDR3 loop spans 11 amino acids. The germline gives CDR1 MDHEN, CDR2 SYDVKM. Trimming removed 5 bases at V and 9 bases at J, with 8 bases between. The CDR3 DNA follows: TGTGCCAGCAGTCGCCAGGGTGAGCAGTTCTTC. This sequence encodes CASSRQGEQFF.

This clone was seen a few times. The gene calls are TRBV28 and TRBJ1-2, with 11 bases aligning to TRBD1. Germline V lookup: CDR1 MDHEN, CDR2 SYDVKM. CDR3 length: 16 residues. V shed 7 bases and J 4 bases; nucleotides not matched to a gene: 11. CDR3: CASILSRTGGFYGYTF. CDR3 bases: TGTGCCAGCATCTTAAGTAGGACAGGGGGCTTCTATGGCTACACCTTC.

This clone has just one count. The V call is TRBV18, the J call TRBJ1-3; D remains ambiguous. CDR1 is KGHSH and CDR2 is LQKENI in the germline V gene. This CDR3 is 15 amino acids long. V lost 3 bases, J lost 4 bases, and 13 bases lay in between. CDR3 sequence: CASSPTPSEGNTIYF. The CDR3 DNA is TGTGCCAGCTCACCGACGCCTTCGGAGGGAAACACCATATATTTT.

This clone has just a few counts. The chain employs TRBV14 and TRBJ2-1; a weak D match, TRBD1 (5 bases). The CDR3 has 15 residues. The V and J ends lost 1 base and 8 bases respectively, with 15 bases between them. CDR1 SGHDN and CDR2 FVKESK come from the germline V gene. The CDR3 DNA sequence: TGTGCCAGCAGCCAAGTTAGGGGCCTAACGGATGAGCAGTTCTTC. It specifies CASSQVRGLTDEQFF.

J is TRBJ1-1 and V is TRBV30; maybe TRBD1 (6 bases). The CDR3 consists of 15 residues. Germline CDR1 and CDR2: GTSNPN and SVGIG (reference sequence). V dropped 3 bases and J dropped 1 base, with 15 bases sitting between them. The CDR3 coding sequence is TGTGCCTGGAGGGGACACCCCAACTCGAACACTGAAGCTTTCTTT. Amino acid sequence: CAWRGHPNSNTEAFF.

The V call is TRBV19, the J call TRBJ1-5; the match to TRBD1 covers 9 bases. Unmatched junction bases numbered 7, after V lost 4 bases and J lost 3 bases. This CDR3 comprises 16 residues. Germline V gene lookup returns CDR1 LNHDA and CDR2 SQIVND (reference sequence). CDR3 amino acids: CASSRRGQGSNQPQHF. The DNA for the CDR3 is TGTGCCAGTAGTAGGCGGGGACAGGGTTCCAATCAGCCCCAGCATTTT.

This clone was detected only a few times. CDR3 sequence: CAWGTSGQVYNEQFF. CDR3 coding DNA: TGTGCCTGGGGTACGTCGGGACAGGTATACAATGAGCAGTTCTTC. This chain uses TRBV30 with TRBJ2-1; 8 nucleotides line up with TRBD1. Germline V CDR1 and CDR2: GTSNPN, SVGIG (reference sequence). This CDR3 is built from 15 residues. The V gene end was trimmed by 5 bases and the J gene end by 4 bases; junction bases not matched to a gene: 10.

The chain employs TRBV7-9 and TRBJ1-2; 10 positions match TRBD1. CDR3 length: 16 amino acids. Germline CDR1 and CDR2: SEHNR and FQNEAQ (reference sequence). The V and J ends lost 2 bases and 0 bases, in that order; junction bases with no gene match: 3. Here the CDR3 DNA reads TGTGCCAGCAGCTTAAAGGACAGGGGGGCTAACTATGGCTACACCTTC. This encodes CASSLKDRGANYGYTF.

On this clone: The junction does not match germline at one end; this may be a read error. The chain joins TRBV4-1 to TRBJ2-7, with TRBD1 matching 7 bases. There are 15 residues in the CDR3. Germline V gene data show CDR1 as MGHRA and CDR2 as YSYEKL. CDR3 protein: CASSQRDSPNYGQYF. The CDR3 coding sequence is TGCGCCAGCAGCCAAAGGGACAGTCCGAACTACGGGCAGTACTTC.